This T cell receptor (beta chain) was identified in a study of shared clonotypes between healthy human individuals. Study-level findings and limits: Sampling covered blood only; tissue repertoires likely differ. Several donors shared 5% to 5.5% of their naive CD4 clonotypes.

Data came from immunoSEQ multiplex PCR; TCRdb stores just in-frame clones and leaves some out. The repertoire holds more than 2 million clones, with 90% to 95% as singletons. In the CD4+ fraction, cells were divided into CD45RA+ naive and CD45RA-negative memory subsets. Note on this clone: Its antigen is unknown.

The sample comprised naive CD4+ T cells sorted from blood. The subset is: CD45RA+ positively selected. The sequence was collected from a man aged 18 to 30 in good health.

The CDR3 region is CAWSAANLDYEQYF. For the CDR3, the DNA is TGTGCCTGGAGCGCAGCCAACCTAGACTACGAGCAGTACTTC. The genes are TRBV30 and TRBJ2-7; D gene ambiguous. The CDR3 totals 14 residues. V lost 3 bases and J 3 bases, leaving 15 bases between the germline ends. Looked up from germline, CDR1 is GTSNPN and CDR2 is SVGIG (reference sequence).